The following is a T cell receptor (beta chain) sequence with its context. The sample is drawn from a study of T cell responses to AZD1222 COVID-19 vaccine. The CDR3 is 14 amino acids. Germline V gene lookup returns CDR1 SNHLY and CDR2 FYNNEI. V was clipped by 7 bases and J by 2 bases, with 14 bases between them. This table comes from immunoSEQ multiplex PCR, and its TCRdb copy is limited to in-frame clones, with some not included. The sample carries about 79,000 clones, 83% recorded once. The specimen was peripheral blood, collected 28 days after the second AZD1222 dose. The sequence was collected from an adult who received the AZD1222 COVID-19 vaccine. The gene calls are TRBV2 and TRBJ1-1; D uncertain. The CDR3 reads CASNGPTTNTEAFF. The CDR3 nucleotides read TGTGCCAGCAACGGACCAACCACCAACACTGAAGCTTTCTTT.